This is a list of T cell receptor beta chains from one sample in a study of shared clonotypes between healthy human individuals. TCRdb keeps only in-frame clones here, not all; method: immunoSEQ multiplex PCR. The sample has 1.6 million or so clones; approximately 98.5% are singletons. Input material: naive CD4+ T cells sorted from blood. These receptor sequences come from a man aged 25-40 years in good health. The CDR3 runs from the conserved cysteine through the conserved F or W. The order of the fields is J gene, D gene, V gene, clone size, CDR3 DNA, CDR3 protein. A D gene is named only where the DNA matches it firmly. The size of a clone is reported for some rows only, either as once, few or many, or as a class for expanded clones.

TRBJ2-1 | TRBD1 | TRBV5-5 | . | TGTGCCAGCCCTTCCGGGACAGGGCACCGTGAGCAGTTCTTC | CASPSGTGHREQFF
TRBJ1-1 | . | TRBV6-1 | . | TGTGCCAGCAGTGATATGCCCAGGGGTGCCAACACTGAAGCTTTCTTT | CASSDMPRGANTEAFF
TRBJ2-1 | . | TRBV19 | . | TGTGCCACCCACCTTTACAATGAGCAGTTCTTC | CATHLYNEQFF
TRBJ2-7 | . | TRBV7-8 | . | TGTGCCAGCAGCGGACGACTGAGTAGGAGTTCCCACTACGAGCAGTACTTC | CASSGRLSRSSHYEQYF
TRBJ2-1 | TRBD2 | TRBV7-9 | . | TGTGCCAGCAGCAGACCGGGACTATCAAACATTGAGCAGTTCTTC | CASSRPGLSNIEQFF
TRBJ1-3 | . | TRBV7-2 | . | TGTGCCAGCAGCTTAGCGCCCCTCGGAAACACCATATATTTT | CASSLAPLGNTIYF
TRBJ1-1 | . | TRBV7-3 | once | TGTGCCAGCAGCTTAACTGGCCCGGACACTGAAGCTTTCTTT | CASSLTGPDTEAFF
TRBJ1-5 | TRBD1 | TRBV9 | once | TGTGCCAGCAGCGTAGGACAGGGATACAATCAGCCCCAGCATTTT | CASSVGQGYNQPQHF
TRBJ1-1 | . | TRBV7-2 | . | TGTGCCAGCAGCTTAAGCGGGGGTTGGACTGAAGCTTTCTTT | CASSLSGGWTEAFF
TRBJ2-7 | . | TRBV11-2 | . | TGTGCCAGCAGCTTCACTAGGCACTACGAGCAGTACTTC | CASSFTRHYEQYF
TRBJ2-1 | . | TRBV7-3 | . | TGTGCCAGTCAGAGAGGGGTGGGCAATGAGCAGTTCTTC | CASQRGVGNEQFF
TRBJ2-1 | TRBD2 | TRBV6-6 | . | TGTGCCAGCAGTCTGGGGACTAGAAATGAGCAGTTCTTC | CASSLGTRNEQFF
TRBJ2-7 | . | TRBV10-1 | . | TGCGCCAGCAGTAACGGACGGCGGACGTACTTC | CASSNGRRTYF
TRBJ2-1 | . | TRBV15 | . | TGTGCCACCAGCAGTCTAAATGAGCAGTTCTTC | CATSSLNEQFF
TRBJ2-6 | . | TRBV5-4 | . | TGTGCCAGCAGCTCTAAAAGACTCTCTGGGGCCAACGTCCTGACTTTC | CASSSKRLSGANVLTF
TRBJ2-7 | . | TRBV27 | . | TGTGCCAGCAGTTTACTAGTAGGGAACTCCTACGAGCAGTACTTC | CASSLLVGNSYEQYF
TRBJ2-7 | TRBD1 | TRBV5-1 | . | TGCGCCAGCAGCTCGGGACAGGGGTTTTCCTACGAGCAGTACTTC | CASSSGQGFSYEQYF
TRBJ1-1 | . | TRBV4-2 | . | TGTGCCAGCAGCCAAGTGGCCGGGGACACTGAAGCTTTCTTT | CASSQVAGDTEAFF
TRBJ2-2 | . | TRBV4-3 | . | TGCGCCAGCAGCCCTCAGAACACCGGGGAGCTGTTTTTT | CASSPQNTGELFF
TRBJ1-5 | TRBD1 | TRBV27 | . | TGTGCCAGCAGTGCCCAAAACAGGGGCAGTAATCAGCCCCAGCATTTT | CASSAQNRGSNQPQHF
TRBJ1-1 | . | TRBV18 | . | TGTGCCAGCTCACCTCTCCCCCGGGGAGGGAACACTGAAGCTTTCTTT | CASSPLPRGGNTEAFF
TRBJ2-7 | . | TRBV6-5 | . | TGTGCCAGCAGTTACTTTCTCCGATCGGGCTCCTACGAGCAGTACTTC | CASSYFLRSGSYEQYF
TRBJ2-2 | . | TRBV4-1 | . | TGCGCCAGCAGCCTTTTGGTCCTGCTCGGGGAGCTGTTTTTT | CASSLLVLLGELFF
TRBJ1-5 | TRBD1 | TRBV9 | . | TGTGCCAGCAGCGCAGGAGACAGGGACGGGGCACAGCCCCAGCATTTT | CASSAGDRDGAQPQHF
TRBJ2-7 | TRBD2 | TRBV27 | once | TGTGCCAGCAGTTTTCGTGGCCTAGCGGGACTCAAAATCTCCTACGAGCAGTACTTC | CASSFRGLAGLKISYEQYF
TRBJ1-5 | . | TRBV19 | . | TGTGCCAGTAGCGGACACTTTGTCGAGCCCCAGCATTTT | CASSGHFVEPQHF
TRBJ2-5 | . | TRBV12-5 | . | TGTGCTAGTGGTTTGGGAGCGGGCAGCCAAGAGACCCAGTACTTC | CASGLGAGSQETQYF
TRBJ2-7 | TRBD2 | TRBV5-1 | . | TGCGCCAGCAGCTCATCTGGGCTAGCGGGAGTGGAAGAGCAGTACTTC | CASSSSGLAGVEEQYF
TRBJ2-5 | TRBD2 | TRBV2 | . | TGTGCCAGCAGTCCGAGGACTAGCGGACAAGAGACCCAGTACTTC | CASSPRTSGQETQYF
TRBJ1-5 | . | TRBV4-2 | . | TGTGCCAGCAGCCAAGTTACGGGCAATAATCAGCCCCAGCATTTT | CASSQVTGNNQPQHF
TRBJ1-1 | TRBD1 | TRBV6-5 | . | TGTGCCAGCAGTTACCCGACAGGGAGAGGCACTGAAGCTTTCTTT | CASSYPTGRGTEAFF
TRBJ2-7 | . | TRBV27 | . | TGTGCCAGCGCTGCCGGGACGCGGAGCTCCTACGAGCAGTACTTC | CASAAGTRSSYEQYF
TRBJ2-7 | . | TRBV6-1 | . | TGTGCCAGCATTGGGGGGCGAGTGAAGGACGAGCAGTACTTC | CASIGGRVKDEQYF
TRBJ2-7 | TRBD1 | TRBV7-9 | . | TGTGCCAGCAGCATATCACAGGGGTTGGAGTACTTC | CASSISQGLEYF
TRBJ2-1 | . | TRBV10-3 | . | TGTGCCATCAGAAGACAGACAGGCTCCTACAATGAGCAGTTCTTC | CAIRRQTGSYNEQFF
TRBJ1-5 | . | TRBV7-9 | . | TGTGCCAGCAGCTCAGGGGTGCTTAGCAATCAGCCCCAGCATTTT | CASSSGVLSNQPQHF
TRBJ2-7 | . | TRBV5-6 | . | TGTGCCAGCAGCTCCACGTTTAGCGGCCAAGAAGACTACGAGCAGTACTTC | CASSSTFSGQEDYEQYF
TRBJ1-2 | TRBD1 | TRBV5-1 | . | TGCGCCAGCAGCCCCGTAGGACAGGGATATGCTGGCTACACCTTC | CASSPVGQGYAGYTF
TRBJ2-2 | . | TRBV7-8 | . | TGTGCCAGCAGCTTAGCGCGGCAGCACACCGGGGAGCTGTTTTTT | CASSLARQHTGELFF
TRBJ1-1 | . | TRBV10-2 | . | TGCGCCAGCAGTGAAGTCCCCGGGCACGGTGAAGCTTTCTTT | CASSEVPGHGEAFF
TRBJ2-1 | . | TRBV5-4 | . | TGTGCCAGCAGCTCCTTCGGGAGCTCCTACAATGAGCAGTTCTTC | CASSSFGSSYNEQFF
TRBJ2-3 | TRBD1 | TRBV15 | . | TGTGCCACCAGCAGGACAGGGGGCGAGGGCACAGATACGCAGTATTTT | CATSRTGGEGTDTQYF
TRBJ2-2 | TRBD1 | TRBV2 | . | TGTGCCAGCAGTGAAACAGGGGTAGTCACCGGGGAGCTGTTTTTT | CASSETGVVTGELFF
TRBJ2-3 | TRBD2 | TRBV29-1 | . | TGCAGCGTTGGACTTAGCGGGAGAACAGATACGCAGTATTTT | CSVGLSGRTDTQYF
TRBJ2-6 | . | TRBV6-5 | . | TGTGCCAGCAGTACCGGACAGTCCGGGGCCAACGTCCTGACTTTC | CASSTGQSGANVLTF
TRBJ2-3 | . | TRBV6-1 | . | TGTGCCAGCAGTCCTAGGACAGACACAGATACGCAGTATTTT | CASSPRTDTDTQYF
TRBJ2-7 | . | TRBV7-9 | . | TGTGCCAGCAGCCATAACCCCTGGCGGGACAACTCCTACGAGCAGTACTTC | CASSHNPWRDNSYEQYF
TRBJ2-1 | . | TRBV27 | . | TGTGCCAGCTACCGGGGATTTGGTGAGCAGTTCTTC | CASYRGFGEQFF
TRBJ2-3 | . | TRBV25-1 | . | TGTGCCAGCAGTCCACGGGGGGCTGCAGATACGCAGTATTTT | CASSPRGAADTQYF
TRBJ1-2 | . | TRBV5-5 | . | TGTGCCAGCAGCTTGGCAGTCTCAGGGGTTTTCCATGGCTACACCTTC | CASSLAVSGVFHGYTF
TRBJ2-1 | TRBD2 | TRBV9 | . | TGTGCCAGCAGCGTAGAAAATAGCGGGGTCCCTAATGAGCAGTTCTTC | CASSVENSGVPNEQFF